The 18 T cell receptor beta chains reported below all come from one sample, sequenced in a study of graft-versus-host responses after intestinal transplantation (dated by TCRdb to about 2021). Their antigen targets remain unknown. The time point label for this specimen denotes: cells obtained before transplantation from donor or recipient. The library came from the immunoSEQ multiplex PCR assay. TCRdb took this table from immuneACCESS and kept in-frame rearrangements with V and J called. Such tables lack part of the clones; where checked against another copy, unresolved V genes explain under half of the gap, and the rest is unexplained. Here the sample has some 130,000 clones; just under 95% occur a single time. The leading ten clones occupy roughly 0.12% of the sample. Here the sequenced sample was unstimulated CD4+ T cells sorted from spleen or lymph node cells, taken before intestinal transplant. These receptors were collected from a human donor who received an intestinal transplant.

This chain uses TRBV4-2 with TRBJ2-5, with D perhaps matching TRBD2 (5 bases). Germline V gene lookup returns CDR1 LGHNA and CDR2 YNFKEQ. V lost 2 bases and J lost 1, with 11 bases in between. The CDR3 runs to 15 residues. The CDR3 DNA follows: TGTGCCAGCAGCCAACCGGGAACGGGCCAAGAGACCCAGTACTTC. This sequence encodes CASSQPGTGQETQYF.

This chain uses TRBV7-9 with TRBJ1-1; TRBD1 might be the D (5 bases). Between the trimmed V and J ends, which lost 5 bases and 5 bases, there was a span of 12 bases. Germline loops: CDR1 SEHNR, CDR2 FQNEAQ (reference sequence). This CDR3 is 13 amino acids long. CDR3 coding DNA: TGTGCCAGCAGCCGGTGGGGGGGAACTGAAGCTTTCTTT. This sequence encodes CASSRWGGTEAFF.

This clone was found once. The chain recombines TRBV7-9 with TRBJ1-1; tentative D call: TRBD1 (5 bases). Germline V gene sequence: CDR1 SEHNR, CDR2 FQNEAQ (reference sequence). The CDR3 consists of 14 residues. V lost 2 bases to trimming and J lost 2 bases, with 9 bases between them. The CDR3 DNA is TGTGCCAGCAGCTTACTTCAGGGAAACACTGAAGCTTTCTTT. Its protein product is CASSLLQGNTEAFF.

The chain recombines TRBV6-5 with TRBJ2-7; 9 nucleotides align to TRBD1. Germline assignment: CDR1 MNHEY and CDR2 SVGAGI. There are 14 residues in the CDR3. Losses at the gene ends were 7 bases for V and 1 base for J; bases not matched to a gene: 5. CDR3 sequence: CASTPGTGSYEQYF. The CDR3 nucleotides are TGTGCCAGCACCCCTGGGACAGGGTCCTACGAGCAGTACTTC.

The chain recombines TRBV6-5 with TRBJ2-1, with no clear D. This CDR3 comprises 10 residues. V was cut by 8 bases and J by 8 bases, with 7 bases left in between. CDR1 and CDR2 (germline): MNHEY, SVGAGI. Here the CDR3 reads CASGRYEQFF. In nucleotides, the CDR3 is TGTGCCAGCGGGCGATATGAGCAGTTCTTC.

The chain uses TRBV5-1 and TRBJ2-3, with D possibly TRBD2 on 5 matching bases. V dropped 4 bases and J dropped 1 base, with 16 bases sitting between them. The CDR3 extends over 16 amino acids. Germline V gene sequence: CDR1 SGHRS, CDR2 YFSETQ. CDR3 in amino acids: CASSRLRSQGTDTQYF. Here the CDR3 DNA reads TGCGCCAGCAGCAGACTAAGGTCGCAGGGCACAGATACGCAGTATTTT.

The chain links TRBV6-6 to TRBJ1-2; D unresolved. Germline V gene sequence: CDR1 MNHNY, CDR2 SVGAGI (reference sequence). V shed 6 bases and J shed 3 bases, with 14 bases lying between them. This CDR3 is 14 amino acids long. In DNA, the CDR3 is TGTGCCAGCAGCCGAACGACGACCGACTATGGCTACACCTTC. As protein: CASSRTTTDYGYTF.

The genes are TRBV6-1 and TRBJ2-1; D not certain. Germline CDR1 MNHNS, CDR2 SASEGT. V lost 1 base to trimming and J lost 15 bases, with 10 bases between them. The CDR3 loop spans 11 amino acids. The CDR3 is CASSEVTSLFF. The CDR3 region has the DNA TGTGCCAGCAGTGAAGTTACCTCGCTGTTCTTC.

This clone was detected only a few times. The rearrangement uses TRBV10-3 and TRBJ1-2; D not certain. Trimming left V 7 bases short and J 1 base short, with 13 bases between. There are 14 residues in the CDR3. Germline V gives CDR1 ENHRY, CDR2 SYGVKD. The CDR3 sequence: CAITYGGGNYGYTF. The CDR3 DNA follows: TGTGCCATCACCTACGGAGGCGGTAACTATGGCTACACCTTC.

The chain joins TRBV20-1 to TRBJ1-2; D gene uncertain. The CDR3 is 11 residues long. V lost 1 base to trimming and J lost 3 bases, with 3 bases between them. CDR1 is DFQATT, CDR2 SNEGSKA, per germline (reference sequence). The CDR3 region is CSARGDYGYTF. As DNA, the CDR3 is TGCAGTGCTAGAGGAGACTATGGCTACACCTTC.

The V call is TRBV5-1, the J call TRBJ2-7; 11 bases align to TRBD2. The length of the CDR3 is 15 residues. Trimming removed 4 bases from V and 7 bases from J; junction bases left unmatched: 10. The germline V gene has CDR1 SGHRS and CDR2 YFSETQ. The CDR3 DNA sequence: TGCGCCAGCAGCGGCCGACTAGCGGGACTGGGGGAGCAGTACTTC. It translates to CASSGRLAGLGEQYF. The full variable domain, in which reference TRBV5-1 and TRBJ2-7 provide the parts outside the CDR3, is KAGVTQTPRYLIKTRGQQVTLSCSPISGHRSVSWYQQTPGQGLQFLFEYFSETQRNKGNFPGRFSGRQFSNSRSEMNVSTLELGDSALYLCASSGRLAGLGEQYFGPGTRLTVT.

The chain recombines TRBV5-4 with TRBJ2-7, with TRBD1 matching over 7 bases. The CDR3 has 15 residues. V dropped 0 bases and J dropped 5; count of bases not matched to a gene: 8. Germline CDR1 and CDR2: SGHNT and YYREEE (reference sequence). CDR3 sequence reads: CASSLVARGKDEQYF. CDR3 DNA: TGTGCCAGCAGCTTGGTCGCCAGGGGGAAAGACGAGCAGTACTTC.

The V call is TRBV4-1, the J call TRBJ2-5, with unresolved D. Germline V CDR1 and CDR2: MGHRA, YSYEKL. Trimming cost V 1 base and J 4 bases, with 16 bases left between them. The CDR3 is 16 residues long. Here the CDR3 reads CASSQGFLALGETQYF. The DNA for the CDR3 is TGCGCCAGCAGCCAAGGGTTTTTGGCCTTAGGAGAGACCCAGTACTTC.

This chain joins TRBV7-2 and TRBJ2-5; 10 positions agree with TRBD1. This CDR3 has 15 residues. The V and J ends lost 2 bases and 6 bases, in that order; junction bases with no gene match: 6. Looked up from germline, CDR1 is SGHTA and CDR2 is FQGNSA. CDR3 DNA sequence: TGTGCCAGCAGCTTATCTGGGACAGGGGTAAAGACCCAGTACTTC. This translates into CASSLSGTGVKTQYF.

This chain joins TRBV28 and TRBJ2-1; 11 nucleotides match TRBD2. With 5 bases clipped from V and 16 bases from J, the junction kept 10 bases outside the gene matches. The CDR3 contains 13 residues. Per the germline V gene, CDR1 is MDHEN and CDR2 is SYDVKM. The CDR3 loop reads CASSALAGVFRFF. The CDR3 DNA reads as TGTGCCAGCAGTGCACTAGCGGGAGTTTTTCGCTTCTTC.

The CDR3 DNA is TGTGCCAGCAGTTGGGAGGCAGGAGGAGAGACCCAGTACTTC. The encoded protein is CASSWEAGGETQYF. This chain connects TRBV2 to TRBJ2-5; tentatively, D is TRBD2 (6 bases). V gave up 5 bases and J gave up 4 bases, with 14 bases separating them. The CDR3 spans 14 residues. Germline V CDR1 and CDR2: SNHLY, FYNNEI.

This chain connects TRBV6-5 to TRBJ1-5, with no clear D. The CDR3 has 13 residues. Germline V gene data show CDR1 as MNHEY and CDR2 as SVGAGI. V gave up 4 bases and J gave up 4 bases, with 8 bases separating them. CDR3 sequence reads: CASSSQRNQPQHF. CDR3 nucleotides: TGTGCCAGCAGTTCCCAAAGGAATCAGCCCCAGCATTTT.

The chain uses TRBV28 and TRBJ1-2; D is possibly TRBD1 (6 bases). Germline CDR1 MDHEN, CDR2 SYDVKM. V lost 5 bases to trimming and J lost 3 bases, with 16 bases between them. The CDR3 has 15 amino acids. For the CDR3, the DNA is TGTGCCAGCAGTCCGACAATCGACAGGCACTATGGCTACACCTTC. Protein sequence: CASSPTIDRHYGYTF.